One sample yielded the 19 T cell receptor beta chains listed below, sequenced in a study of blood T cell repertoires in COVID-19. Method: immunoSEQ multiplex PCR; TCRdb's copy keeps in-frame clones and lacks some. The table has about 300,000 clones, around 90% seen once. Input material: PBMCs or T cells enriched from blood (not recorded which). The receptors were sampled from a woman aged 25 to 39 who had recovered from COVID-19.

V usage is TRBV6-5 and J usage is TRBJ2-1, with 7 bases fitting TRBD1. CDR1 is MNHEY and CDR2 is SVGAGI in the germline V gene. The CDR3 covers 15 residues. The V and J ends lost 6 bases and 7 bases, in that order; junction bases with no gene match: 12. The CDR3 protein is CASRLGQAGTNEQFF. The CDR3 bases are TGTGCCAGCAGACTCGGACAGGCTGGGACAAATGAGCAGTTCTTC.

The chain couples TRBV19 to TRBJ1-5; D not resolved. The CDR3 has 13 residues. V dropped 7 bases and J dropped 0 bases, with 7 bases sitting between them. The germline gives CDR1 LNHDA, CDR2 SQIVND (reference sequence). CDR3 region: CASTPVSNQPQHF. The CDR3 coding sequence is TGTGCCAGTACCCCGGTTAGCAATCAGCCCCAGCATTTT. The full variable domain, with the rest looked up from reference TRBV19 and TRBJ1-5, is DGGITQSPKYLFRKEGQNVTLSCEQNLNHDAMYWYRQDPGQGLRLIYYSQIVNDFQKGDIAEGYSVSREKKESFPLTVTSAQKNPTAFYLCASTPVSNQPQHFGDGTRLSIL.

The chain recombines TRBV27 with TRBJ1-4; D remains ambiguous. Germline V gene sequence: CDR1 MNHEY, CDR2 SMNVEV (reference sequence). The V and J ends lost 6 bases and 0 bases respectively, with 14 bases between them. This CDR3 is 16 amino acids long. The CDR3 sequence is CASRGLRGSTNEKLFF. DNA of the CDR3: TGTGCCAGCAGGGGCCTACGCGGGTCAACTAATGAAAAACTGTTTTTT.

The chain couples TRBV6-4 to TRBJ2-1, with D perhaps matching TRBD2 (5 bases). The CDR3 has 14 amino acids. Germline CDR1 and CDR2: MRHNA and SNTAGT. Trimming left V 2 bases short and J 6 bases short, with 11 bases between. Written as DNA, the CDR3 is TGTGCCAGCAGTGACGCGAGCGGTTCCAATGAGCAGTTCTTC. Encoded protein: CASSDASGSNEQFF.

The chain carries TRBV30 and TRBJ1-1; no reliable D call. Germline assignment: CDR1 GTSNPN and CDR2 SVGIG (reference sequence). The V end was cut by 5 bases, the J end by 0 bases, with 10 bases between. There are 13 residues in the CDR3. CDR3 nucleotides: TGTGCCTGGGACATAATCATGAACACTGAAGCTTTCTTT. Translation gives CAWDIIMNTEAFF.

This chain uses TRBV7-6 with TRBJ2-1; 7 nucleotides line up with TRBD1. The J segment lost 4 bases and the V segment lost 0 bases, leaving 6 bases of the junction unmatched. This CDR3 has 16 residues. Germline V gene sequence: CDR1 SGHVS, CDR2 FNYEAQ. In DNA, the CDR3 is TGTGCCAGCAGCTTAGCCGGGACAGCACCTTACAATGAGCAGTTCTTC. Its translation is CASSLAGTAPYNEQFF.

This clone was detected only a few times. This chain uses TRBV5-1 with TRBJ2-6; a weak D match, TRBD2 (5 bases). In germline, CDR1 is SGHRS, CDR2 YFSETQ. The CDR3 contains 16 residues. V gave up 3 bases and J gave up 0 bases, with 10 bases separating them. The CDR3 spells CASSSGRDSGANVLTF. The CDR3 nucleotides are TGCGCCAGCAGCTCGGGGAGAGACTCTGGGGCCAACGTCCTGACTTTC.

The V gene is TRBV5-1, the J gene TRBJ2-1; perhaps TRBD2 as D (5 bases). There are 13 residues in the CDR3. The V gene's germline CDR1 is SGHRS and CDR2 YFSETQ. Trimming took 6 bases from V and 0 from J, leaving 7 bases between them. In nucleotides, the CDR3 is TGCGCCAGCAACAGCGGCTCCTACAATGAGCAGTTCTTC. Protein product: CASNSGSYNEQFF.

This sequence joins TRBV2 and TRBJ1-4; maybe TRBD1 (6 bases). Germline assignment: CDR1 SNHLY and CDR2 FYNNEI. The V end was cut by 7 bases, the J end by 6 bases, with 18 bases between. The CDR3 sequence is 15 residues long. CDR3 region: CASIGGRGEDEKLFF. In nucleotides, the CDR3 is TGTGCCAGCATCGGTGGCAGGGGCGAAGATGAAAAACTGTTTTTT.

In this sample, this clone turned up once. V usage is TRBV27 and J usage is TRBJ2-5, with 7 bases identical to TRBD2. The V segment lost 4 bases and the J segment 1 base; nucleotides outside the gene matches: 9. The CDR3 has 16 amino acids. CDR1 is MNHEY and CDR2 is SMNVEV in the germline V gene (reference sequence). The DNA of the CDR3 is TGTGCCAGCAGTTCTGGTCGCGGGGGTCTCCAAGAGACCCAGTACTTC. Translating gives CASSSGRGGLQETQYF.

V usage is TRBV4-1 and J usage is TRBJ2-7; a possible D gene is TRBD2 (5 bases). The CDR3 spans 15 residues. Germline CDR1 and CDR2: MGHRA and YSYEKL. Trimming shortened V by 1 base and J by 5 bases, and 15 bases separated the two germline ends. CDR3 residues: CASSQVPSKMHEQYF. The CDR3 DNA follows: TGCGCCAGCAGCCAAGTACCTAGCAAAATGCACGAGCAGTACTTC.

The V gene is TRBV30, the J gene TRBJ2-3; D is perhaps TRBD1 (6 bases). The germline V and J ends were trimmed by 2 bases and 2 bases, with 14 bases remaining between them. The CDR3 is 15 amino acids. Germline V lookup: CDR1 GTSNPN, CDR2 SVGIG (reference sequence). CDR3 region: CAWSRGRTFTDTQYF. The CDR3 nucleotides are TGTGCCTGGAGTAGGGGGAGAACCTTCACAGATACGCAGTATTTT.

The chain uses TRBV2 and TRBJ2-7; 7 bases align to TRBD1. With 3 bases clipped from V and 8 bases from J, the junction kept 10 bases outside the gene matches. Germline-derived CDR1 and CDR2 are SNHLY and FYNNEI. The CDR3 is 14 amino acids. CDR3 DNA sequence: TGTGCCAGCAGTGAGTGGACAGGTCCTAAGCAGCAGTACTTC. This gives the protein CASSEWTGPKQQYF. Based on the CDR3 plus reference TRBV2 and TRBJ2-7, the full variable domain is EPEVTQTPSHQVTQMGQEVILRCVPISNHLYFYWYRQILGQKVEFLVSFYNNEISEKSEIFDDQFSVERPDGSNFTLKIRSTKLEDSAMYFCASSEWTGPKQQYFGPGTRLTVT.

The rearrangement joins TRBV6-5 to TRBJ1-1, with D maybe TRBD1 (6 bases). Trimming removed 0 bases from V and 6 bases from J, with 14 bases in between. The CDR3 contains 15 residues. Germline CDR1 MNHEY, CDR2 SVGAGI. The CDR3 loop is CASSYSMAGVAEAFF. The CDR3 DNA reads as TGTGCCAGCAGTTACTCGATGGCAGGGGTTGCTGAAGCTTTCTTT.

This clone has a handful of counts. The chain uses TRBV5-8 and TRBJ1-3, with 10 bases matching TRBD1. Germline V gene sequence: CDR1 SGHTS, CDR2 YDEGEE. The V and J ends lost 4 bases and 4 bases, in that order; junction bases with no gene match: 11. The CDR3 totals 17 residues. The CDR3 nucleotides are TGTGCCAGCAGCCCGGGTTGGGACAGGGGCTACGGAAACACCATATATTTT. Translation gives CASSPGWDRGYGNTIYF.

About this clone itself: This may come from a read error, since a much larger clone is one base off. The chain has TRBV9 and TRBJ1-1; D call uncertain. The V gene's germline CDR1 is SGDLS and CDR2 YYNGEE. Trimming left V 3 bases short and J 1 base short, with 7 bases between. The CDR3 runs 13 residues. CDR3 protein: CASSGRGNTEAFF. CDR3 in DNA: TGTGCCAGCAGCGGCCGGGGGAACACTGAAGCTTTCTTT.

The rearrangement uses TRBV3-1 (or the pseudogene TRBV3-2) and TRBJ1-2; D is uncertain. Germline loops: CDR1 LGHDT, CDR2 YNNKEL (reference sequence). Trimming took 4 bases from V and 7 from J, leaving 13 bases between them. This CDR3 has 13 residues. The CDR3 DNA follows: TGTGCCAGCAGCCCCCTGTTGTCGGGTGGCTACACCTTC. Translation gives CASSPLLSGGYTF.

This clone was seen a few times. The chain couples TRBV30 to TRBJ1-4; D uncertain. Trimming removed 0 bases from V and 7 bases from J, with 9 bases in between. This CDR3 has 13 residues. CDR1 GTSNPN and CDR2 SVGIG come from the germline V gene (reference sequence). CDR3 in DNA: TGTGCCTGGAGTGTGGTGAGGCGTGAAAAACTGTTTTTT. It is translated as CAWSVVRREKLFF.

This clone was picked up one time. The rearrangement links TRBV9 to TRBJ1-1, with D hard to call. The CDR3 sequence is 15 residues long. The ends were cut back, 0 bases at V and 4 bases at J, with 13 bases in the middle. Germline CDR1 SGDLS, CDR2 YYNGEE. The CDR3 DNA follows: TGTGCCAGCAGCGTAGAAGGAGGGCTCGGCACTGAAGCTTTCTTT. Protein: CASSVEGGLGTEAFF.